One T cell receptor beta chain is described in this entry. In the source study's methods: Reference gene primer amplification yielded estimated nucleated cell counts. Measured with immunoSEQ multiplex PCR; TCRdb has only the in-frame clones, and not every one. V and J calls and clone size are as listed in that table; D and trimming were resolved from the DNA. The sample yields 120,000 or so clones, over 80% seen once. The data were taken from a study of blood T cell repertoires in COVID-19. Turning to the study itself: Samples representing acute and convalescent COVID-19 were sourced from the United States, Italy and Spain. T cells, B-cell-depleted T cells, or PBMCs provided the cDNA or gDNA that served as material.

The sequencing sample was made of peripheral blood. This receptor was obtained from an older man with acute or convalescent COVID-19.

In DNA, the CDR3 is TGTGCCAGCAGCCAAGCCGGGGGCAGGGGGCCTCAAGAGACCCAGTACTTC. Translated: CASSQAGGRGPQETQYF. The V and J genes are TRBV3-1 (or the pseudogene TRBV3-2) and TRBJ2-5, with 8 bases matching TRBD1. The CDR3 loop spans 17 amino acids. From germline, CDR1 is LGHDT and CDR2 YNNKEL (reference sequence). V gave up 1 base and J gave up 2 bases; unmatched junction bases: 9.